This T cell receptor beta chain was identified during a study of Ad26.COV2.S vaccination and SARS-CoV-2 variants. Whole-study context: The COV1001 Ad26.COV2.S trial arm included the donor. Ad26.COV2.S, an intramuscular injection, was given once or twice 56 days apart. Findings and caveats of the study: Ad26.COV2.S recipients had broader spike-specific TCRs (P = 0.0014).

For this clone: No antigen is known for it.

Deletions cut 0 bases from V and 1 base from J, with 12 bases between. There are 17 residues in the CDR3. Germline lookup yields CDR1 SGHDN and CDR2 FVKESK. Treatment here: roughly 19 received Ad26.COV2.S at low or high dose, single or two shots; about 5 received placebo; per-sample allocation not given. Vaccine and placebo recipients were sampled on day 63 after the first injection. An 18-55-year-old adult in Boston served as donor. Sequencing used immunoSEQ multiplex PCR; TCRdb keeps in-frame clones, though not all of them. The table lists 330,000 or so clones, almost 90% of them singletons. This chain connects TRBV14 to TRBJ2-2; D gene unclear. The starting material was peripheral blood, obtained in a trial of Ad26.COV2.S vaccine versus placebo. This clonotype was sampled from a person between 18 and 59 years old who received the Ad26.COV2.S COVID-19 vaccine or a placebo. CDR3 nucleotides: TGTGCCAGCAGCCAAGAATTGGCTCGGTGGAACACCGGGGAGCTGTTTTTT. Translated, it gives CASSQELARWNTGELFF. The full variable domain, rest sourced from reference TRBV14 and TRBJ2-2, is EAGVTQFPSHSVIEKGQTVTLRCDPISGHDNLYWYRRVMGKEIKFLLHFVKESKQDESGMPNNRFLAERTGGTYSTLKVQPAELEDSGVYFCASSQELARWNTGELFFGEGSRLTVL.